The present TCR beta chain was sequenced within a study of blood T cell repertoires in COVID-19. Study summary: Material from acute and convalescent COVID-19 was sourced from the United States, Italy and Spain.

Repertoires were generated with immunoSEQ multiplex PCR, while TCRdb's copy carries only in-frame clones and drops some. The sample lists 250,000 to 350,000 clones, 85% seen once, with 2% to 3% in the top ten. Recruitment covered 25 or so US areas and drew participants whose ages spanned roughly 18 to 90 years. Trimming took 6 bases from V and 4 from J; bases not matched to a gene: 4. The CDR3 sequence is 14 residues long. CDR1 MNHEY and CDR2 SVGAGI come from the germline V gene. Material for sequencing was PBMCs or T cells enriched from blood (not recorded which). This clonotype was obtained from a woman aged 45-65 years who had recovered from COVID-19. The rearrangement uses TRBV6-5 and TRBJ2-1; 9 bases map to TRBD2. CDR3 sequence: CASRRLAEYNEQFF. The CDR3 DNA sequence: TGTGCCAGCAGACGACTAGCGGAATACAATGAGCAGTTCTTC.